Presented here are 5 T cell receptor beta chains from one specimen sequenced in a study of OX40 agonist ivuxolimab in advanced cancers. TCRdb's copy holds only in-frame clones and misses some; the assay was immunoSEQ multiplex PCR. This sample carries 25,000 to 30,000 clones, around 86% of them seen once, and the ten largest clones take roughly 19%. This specimen consisted of CD4+ or CD8+ T cells sorted from blood, obtained in a trial of the OX40 agonist ivuxolimab. Receptor source: an adult with an advanced solid tumor such as melanoma, head and neck, liver or kidney cancer.

This clone was picked up a small number of times. The V gene is TRBV2, the J gene TRBJ1-5; no clear D gene. The V gene lost 3 bases and the J gene lost 3 bases, with 12 bases spanning the gap. The germline gives CDR1 SNHLY, CDR2 FYNNEI. This CDR3 contains 15 residues. In DNA, the CDR3 is TGTGCCAGCAGTGATGCAGGCTCCCTCAATCAGCCCCAGCATTTT. Residues: CASSDAGSLNQPQHF.

This chain uses TRBV4-2 with TRBJ2-7, with 11 bases matching TRBD2. Looked up from germline, CDR1 is LGHNA and CDR2 is YNFKEQ. This CDR3 has 16 residues. The V segment lost 1 base and the J segment 3 bases; nucleotides outside the gene matches: 5. The CDR3 loop reads CASSQVTSGRGYEQYF. CDR3 in DNA: TGTGCCAGCAGCCAAGTAACTAGCGGGAGAGGCTACGAGCAGTACTTC.

Judged by abundance, this clone is medium-sized. This chain uses TRBV11-3 with TRBJ1-2; 9 positions agree with TRBD1. This CDR3 spans 15 amino acids. Trimming cost V 5 bases and J 6 bases; bases outside gene matches: 10. Germline V lookup: CDR1 SGHNT, CDR2 YENEEA. The CDR3 bases are TGTGCCAGCAGCCCAAGACAGGGGGTTCTTAATGGCTACACCTTC. Its protein product is CASSPRQGVLNGYTF.

This chain connects TRBV11-2 to TRBJ2-7; D tentatively reads TRBD1 or TRBD2 (6 bases each). The V and J ends lost 0 bases and 6 bases respectively, with 12 bases between them. The length of the CDR3 is 14 residues. Germline V gives CDR1 SGHAT, CDR2 FQNNGV. CDR3 amino acids: CASSLDKGGREQYF. In DNA, the CDR3 is TGTGCCAGCAGCTTAGATAAGGGGGGCCGCGAGCAGTACTTC.

This clone has only one observation. The gene calls are TRBV9 and TRBJ2-7, with D hard to call. V lost 7 bases and J lost 1, with 9 bases in between. Germline CDR1 SGDLS, CDR2 YYNGEE. This CDR3 spans 12 amino acids. CDR3 in amino acids: CASEDESYEQYF. For the CDR3, the DNA is TGTGCCAGCGAGGACGAATCCTACGAGCAGTACTTC.